Presented here are 5 T cell receptor beta chains from one specimen sequenced in a study of siplizumab effects on memory and regulatory T cells. Only in-frame clones appear in the TCRdb table, and some are missing; sequencing was by immunoSEQ multiplex PCR. The sample records some 100,000 clones, around 92% being singletons. Sequenced: Tregs sorted from blood. The receptors originated from a human donor in good health.

The genes are TRBV15 and TRBJ2-1, with TRBD1 matching 8 bases. CDR1 LNHNV and CDR2 YYDKDF come from the germline V gene (reference sequence). J was trimmed by 5 bases and V by 1 base; bases with no gene match: 7. This CDR3 region has 16 residues. Here the CDR3 reads CATSRGGTGINNEQFF. In nucleotides, the CDR3 is TGTGCCACCAGCAGAGGCGGGACAGGAATAAACAATGAGCAGTTCTTC.

The genes are TRBV7-3 and TRBJ1-1, with D maybe TRBD1 (5 bases). V was trimmed by 1 base and J by 8 bases, leaving 20 bases between them. Germline CDR1 and CDR2: SGHTA and FQGTGA. The CDR3 covers 16 residues. CDR3 region: CASSLSPTHQGAEAFF. The CDR3 nucleotides read TGTGCCAGCAGCTTAAGTCCCACACATCAGGGCGCCGAAGCTTTCTTT.

The rearrangement links TRBV2 to TRBJ1-5; 7 bases are a match to TRBD1. Germline loops: CDR1 SNHLY, CDR2 FYNNEI. The V gene end was trimmed by 6 bases and the J gene end by 1 base; junction bases not matched to a gene: 6. The CDR3 is 15 residues long. The CDR3 loop is CASSEQGSSNQPQHF. CDR3 DNA: TGTGCCAGCAGCGAACAGGGGTCGAGCAATCAGCCCCAGCATTTT.

The CDR3: CASSLGGEAFF. As DNA, the CDR3 is TGTGCCAGCAGCTTAGGTGGGGAAGCTTTCTTT. The V call is TRBV11-2, the J call TRBJ1-1, with D unresolved. Between the trimmed V and J ends, which lost 1 base and 8 bases, there was a span of 5 bases. The CDR3 has 11 residues. Germline loops: CDR1 SGHAT, CDR2 FQNNGV.

This clone was counted once. The chain is built from TRBV11-3 and TRBJ2-2, with 11 bases identical to TRBD1. The CDR3 spans 16 residues. Germline V lookup: CDR1 SGHNT, CDR2 YENEEA. Unmatched junction bases numbered 9, after V lost 5 bases and J lost 7 bases. The CDR3 bases are TGTGCCAGCAGCAGGGGGACAGGGGGATTTGGCGGGGAGCTGTTTTTT. Amino acids: CASSRGTGGFGGELFF.